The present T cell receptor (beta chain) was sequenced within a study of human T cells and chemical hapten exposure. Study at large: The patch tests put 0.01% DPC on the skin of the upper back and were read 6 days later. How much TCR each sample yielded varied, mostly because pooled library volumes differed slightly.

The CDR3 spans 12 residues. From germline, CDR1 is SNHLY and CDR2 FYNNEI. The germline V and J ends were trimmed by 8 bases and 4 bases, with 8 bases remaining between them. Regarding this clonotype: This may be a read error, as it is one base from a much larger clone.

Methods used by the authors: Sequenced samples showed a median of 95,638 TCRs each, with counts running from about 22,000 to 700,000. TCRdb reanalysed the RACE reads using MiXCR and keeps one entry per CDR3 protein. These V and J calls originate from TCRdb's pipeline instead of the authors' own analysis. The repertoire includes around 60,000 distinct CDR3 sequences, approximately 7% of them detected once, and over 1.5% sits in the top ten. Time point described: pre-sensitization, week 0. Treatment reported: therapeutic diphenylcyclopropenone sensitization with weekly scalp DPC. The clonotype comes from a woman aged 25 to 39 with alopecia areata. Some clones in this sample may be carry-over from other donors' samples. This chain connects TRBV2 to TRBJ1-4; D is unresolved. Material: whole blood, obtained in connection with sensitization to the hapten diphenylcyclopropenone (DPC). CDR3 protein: CASGGSNEKLFF. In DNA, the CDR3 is TGTGCCAGCGGAGGCAGTAATGAAAAACTGTTTTTT. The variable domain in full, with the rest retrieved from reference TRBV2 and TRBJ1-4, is EPEVTQTPSHQVTQMGQEVILRCVPISNHLYFYWYRQILGQKVEFLVSFYNNEISEKSEIFDDQFSVERPDGSNFTLKIRSTKLEDSAMYFCASGGSNEKLFFGSGTQLSVL.